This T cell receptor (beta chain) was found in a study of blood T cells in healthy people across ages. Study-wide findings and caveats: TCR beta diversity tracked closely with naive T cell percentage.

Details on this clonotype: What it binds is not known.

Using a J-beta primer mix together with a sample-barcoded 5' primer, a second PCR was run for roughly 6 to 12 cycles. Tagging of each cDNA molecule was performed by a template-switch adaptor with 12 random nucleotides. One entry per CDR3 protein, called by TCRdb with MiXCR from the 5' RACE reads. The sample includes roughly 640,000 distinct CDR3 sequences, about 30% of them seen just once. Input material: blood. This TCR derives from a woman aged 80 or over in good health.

This CDR3 reads CASRTGQGCYEQYF. DNA of the CDR3: TGTGCCAGTAGGACGGGACAGGGTTGTTACGAGCAGTACTTC. The chain combines TRBV6-5 with TRBJ2-7; TRBD1 matches 9 bases. Germline V gene lookup returns CDR1 MNHEY and CDR2 SVGAGI. Trimming removed 9 bases from V and 4 bases from J; junction bases left unmatched: 10. The CDR3 spans 14 residues.